The present entry profiles one TCR beta chain with its context. CDR1 is KGHSH, CDR2 LQKENI, per germline. The junction had 10 bases not matched to a gene; V was cut back by 2 bases and J by 5 bases. This CDR3 is 16 amino acids long. The data stem from a study of blood T cell repertoires in COVID-19. Data came from immunoSEQ multiplex PCR; TCRdb stores just in-frame clones and leaves some out. Found here are about 300,000 clones, roughly 90% of them singletons; the top ten hold about 8.6%. The receptor comes from a man aged 18 to 30 with active or convalescent COVID-19. Material: peripheral blood. This chain connects TRBV18 to TRBJ2-7; 9 bases are shared with TRBD1. The CDR3 reads CASSPSQDRGSHEQYF. CDR3 nucleotide sequence: TGTGCCAGCTCACCATCCCAGGACAGGGGTAGCCACGAGCAGTACTTC.